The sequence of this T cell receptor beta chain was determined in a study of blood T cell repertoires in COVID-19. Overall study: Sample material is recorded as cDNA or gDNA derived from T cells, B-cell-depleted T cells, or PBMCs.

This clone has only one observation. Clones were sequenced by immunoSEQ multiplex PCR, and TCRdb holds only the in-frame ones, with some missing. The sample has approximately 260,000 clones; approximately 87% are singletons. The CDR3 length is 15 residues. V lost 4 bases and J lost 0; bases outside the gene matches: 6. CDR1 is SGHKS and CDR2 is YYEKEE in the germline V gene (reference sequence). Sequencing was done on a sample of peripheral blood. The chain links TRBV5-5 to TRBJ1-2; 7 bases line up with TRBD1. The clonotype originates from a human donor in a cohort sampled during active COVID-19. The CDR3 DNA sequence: TGTGCCAGCAGCCTTGGACAGGCTACTAACTATGGCTACACCTTC. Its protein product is CASSLGQATNYGYTF.